A single sample is the source of the 27 T cell receptor beta chains below, sequenced in a study of T cell responses to AZD1222 COVID-19 vaccine. TCRdb's table, derived via immunoSEQ multiplex PCR, lists solely in-frame clones and lacks some. The top ten hold approximately 6% of the sample, which has about 130,000 clones, approximately 88% seen once. This specimen consisted of peripheral blood, obtained 28 days after the second AZD1222 dose. The origin of the receptors is an adult who received the AZD1222 COVID-19 vaccine.

The J gene is TRBJ1-3, the V gene TRBV5-1; weak D call: TRBD1 (6 bases). V was trimmed by 3 bases and J by 11 bases, leaving 15 bases between them. The CDR3 is 13 residues long. The germline gives CDR1 SGHRS, CDR2 YFSETQ. The CDR3 spells CASSSTPGGSIYF. Written as DNA, the CDR3 is TGCGCCAGCAGCTCTACCCCTGGGGGCTCCATATATTTT.

V and J are TRBV29-1 and TRBJ2-1; 11 bases match TRBD2. The CDR3 sequence is 14 residues long. V shed 4 bases, J shed 9 bases, and the junction held 8 bases outside the gene matches. Looked up from germline, CDR1 is SQVTM and CDR2 is ANQGSEA. As DNA, the CDR3 is TGCAGCGTTGCCGATAGCGGGAGGGCCACTGAGCAGTTCTTC. This translates into CSVADSGRATEQFF.

The chain combines TRBV3-1 (or the pseudogene TRBV3-2) with TRBJ1-2; maybe TRBD1 (6 bases). The CDR3 extends over 16 amino acids. V was trimmed by 4 bases and J by 4 bases, leaving 19 bases between them. The V gene's germline CDR1 is LGHDT and CDR2 YNNKEL (reference sequence). DNA of the CDR3: TGTGCCAGCAGCCGTTTATCTGCACAGGGAGTCTATGGCTACACCTTC. It translates to CASSRLSAQGVYGYTF.

J is TRBJ2-3 and V is TRBV5-6, with D tentatively TRBD1 (7 bases). Germline CDR1 is SGHDT and CDR2 is YYEEEE. Trimming took 4 bases from V and 10 from J, leaving 22 bases between them. The CDR3 sequence is 15 residues long. This chain's CDR3 is CASSLLAPGGLAQYF. The CDR3 bases are TGTGCCAGCAGCCTTTTAGCCCCAGGGGGGTTGGCGCAGTATTTT.

The chain has TRBV7-2 and TRBJ1-2, with no clear D. The V and J ends lost 3 bases and 8 bases respectively, with 10 bases between them. The CDR3 consists of 12 residues. The germline V gene has CDR1 SGHTA and CDR2 FQGNSA. The CDR3: CASSLDGLGYTF. The CDR3 nucleotides read TGTGCCAGCAGCTTGGACGGCTTGGGCTACACCTTC.

This chain joins TRBV6-1 and TRBJ2-2, with 8 bases lining up with TRBD2. Trimming removed 0 bases from V and 7 bases from J; junction bases left unmatched: 7. This CDR3 spans 16 amino acids. Germline loops: CDR1 MNHNS, CDR2 SASEGT. CDR3 bases: TGTGCCAGCAGTGAAGCAAAGGGACTAGTAAGCGGGGAGCTGTTTTTT. Amino acid sequence: CASSEAKGLVSGELFF.

V usage is TRBV6-5 and J usage is TRBJ2-7; 9 bases align to TRBD1. V dropped 6 bases and J dropped 1; count of bases not matched to a gene: 1. The CDR3 has 13 amino acids. Per germline, CDR1 MNHEY and CDR2 SVGAGI. The CDR3 here is CASSGQGSYEQYF. CDR3 coding DNA: TGTGCCAGCAGCGGACAGGGGTCCTACGAGCAGTACTTC.

The V and J genes are TRBV18 and TRBJ1-4; a possible D gene is TRBD1 (5 bases). The germline CDR1 and CDR2 sequences are KGHSH and LQKENI. CDR3 size: 15 residues. V dropped 1 base and J dropped 0 bases, with 6 bases sitting between them. The CDR3 spells CASSPQTATNEKLFF. The CDR3 DNA is TGTGCCAGCTCACCACAGACAGCAACTAATGAAAAACTGTTTTTT.

The CDR3 DNA sequence: TGTGCCAGCAGCTCGCCGCGAACAGGGTACCGGGGGGGGCTGTTTTTT. Its protein product is CASSSPRTGYRGGLFF. This chain connects TRBV11-2 to TRBJ1-4, with TRBD1 as a possible D gene (6 bases). The V gene's germline CDR1 is SGHAT and CDR2 FQNNGV. Trimming left V 4 bases short and J 14 bases short, with 26 bases between. The CDR3 totals 16 residues.

The chain joins TRBV2 to TRBJ1-2, with TRBD1 matching 8 bases. J lost 8 bases, V lost 3 bases, and 11 bases had no gene match. CDR1 SNHLY and CDR2 FYNNEI come from the germline V gene. This CDR3 comprises 15 residues. CDR3 DNA: TGTGCCAGCAGTGATAACGGGGCAGGGGGCGAGGGCTACACCTTC. Its translation: CASSDNGAGGEGYTF. The complete variable domain, with remaining parts taken from reference TRBV2 and TRBJ1-2, reads EPEVTQTPSHQVTQMGQEVILRCVPISNHLYFYWYRQILGQKVEFLVSFYNNEISEKSEIFDDQFSVERPDGSNFTLKIRSTKLEDSAMYFCASSDNGAGGEGYTFGSGTRLTVV.

The genes are TRBV30 and TRBJ1-5, with unresolved D. This CDR3 has 15 residues. Germline values: CDR1 GTSNPN, CDR2 SVGIG (reference sequence). Trimming removed 0 bases at V and 3 bases at J, with 12 bases between. CDR3 region: CAWSVGLTLNQPQHF. DNA of the CDR3: TGTGCCTGGAGTGTGGGTCTAACGCTCAATCAGCCCCAGCATTTT.

The chain combines TRBV7-2 with TRBJ2-2, with TRBD1 matching 9 bases. Germline V gives CDR1 SGHTA, CDR2 FQGNSA. The CDR3 totals 15 residues. J gave up 2 bases and V 5 bases, and 3 bases lay outside the gene matches. CDR3 nucleotides: TGTGCCAGCAGCCGGGACAGGGTAAACACCGGGGAGCTGTTTTTT. Its protein is CASSRDRVNTGELFF.

The chain has TRBV7-8 and TRBJ2-7; no clear D gene. CDR1 is SGHVS and CDR2 is FQNEAQ in the germline V gene. The CDR3 runs to 11 residues. Trimming cost V 4 bases and J 9 bases, with 10 bases left between them. The CDR3 DNA follows: TGTGCCAGCAGCTCCCTCTATGTGCAGTACTTC. Translated, it gives CASSSLYVQYF.

The genes are TRBV29-1 and TRBJ2-3, with D tentatively TRBD2 (7 bases). CDR1 is SQVTM and CDR2 is ANQGSEA in the germline V gene. The length of the CDR3 is 15 residues. The V and J ends lost 4 bases and 3 bases respectively, with 17 bases between them. The CDR3: CSVGGGARSTDTQYF. The CDR3, as DNA: TGCAGCGTTGGAGGGGGGGCGAGGTCGACAGATACGCAGTATTTT.

CDR3 bases: TGTGCCAGCAGGCCGGGTCCCCTTGCGCACACTGAAGCTTTCTTT. Translating it yields CASRPGPLAHTEAFF. The chain has TRBV6-5 and TRBJ1-1; D is unresolved. Germline V gene sequence: CDR1 MNHEY, CDR2 SVGAGI. This CDR3 has 15 amino acids. V lost 6 bases and J lost 3, with 17 bases in between.

This chain uses TRBV5-5 with TRBJ1-3; D is unclear. Trimming removed 0 bases from V and 9 bases from J, with 13 bases in between. The CDR3 is made up of 14 amino acids. The germline CDR1 and CDR2 sequences are SGHKS and YYEKEE (reference sequence). CDR3 in amino acids: CASSLGSLEGTIYF. The CDR3 DNA reads TGTGCCAGCAGCTTGGGTTCCTTAGAAGGCACCATATATTTT.

The CDR3 loop reads CASSEKQGRDYGYTF. The CDR3, as DNA: TGTGCCAGCAGTGAGAAACAGGGAAGGGACTATGGCTACACCTTC. This chain connects TRBV28 to TRBJ1-2; possibly TRBD1 for D (6 bases). Trimming took off 5 bases at V and 3 bases at J, with 16 bases between the two ends. CDR3 length equals 15 residues. The germline gives CDR1 MDHEN, CDR2 SYDVKM.

V is TRBV7-6 and J is TRBJ2-2, with 7 bases matching TRBD2. Germline assignment: CDR1 SGHVS and CDR2 FNYEAQ. The CDR3 is made up of 15 amino acids. With V trimmed by 6 bases and J by 5 bases, 9 bases remained unmatched. The CDR3 region is CASSFIAGQTGELFF. Here the CDR3 DNA reads TGTGCCAGCAGTTTCATAGCGGGCCAGACCGGGGAGCTGTTTTTT.

The V call is TRBV29-1, the J call TRBJ1-2; possibly TRBD1 for D (6 bases). Trimming took off 4 bases at V and 8 bases at J, with 17 bases between the two ends. Germline CDR1 is SQVTM and CDR2 is ANQGSEA. This CDR3 spans 13 amino acids. The CDR3 DNA reads TGCAGCGTTGGGGAGACAGGCTCCCGGGGCTACACCTTC. Translating gives CSVGETGSRGYTF.

The chain combines TRBV11-2 with TRBJ1-5, with 7 bases aligning to TRBD1. The CDR3 covers 14 residues. Trimming at V came to 3 bases and at J to 1 base, leaving 0 bases not matched to a gene. Germline V gene lookup returns CDR1 SGHAT and CDR2 FQNNGV. The CDR3 reads CASSLGQSNQPQHF. The CDR3 region has the DNA TGTGCCAGCAGCTTGGGACAGAGCAATCAGCCCCAGCATTTT.

This sequence joins TRBV11-3 and TRBJ1-1, with a tentative D call TRBD1 (6 bases). Germline loops: CDR1 SGHNT, CDR2 YENEEA. CDR3 size: 13 residues. Trimming shortened V by 5 bases and J by 5 bases, and 12 bases separated the two germline ends. CDR3 residues: CASSLRQETEAFF. As DNA, the CDR3 is TGTGCCAGCAGCCTTCGACAGGAGACTGAAGCTTTCTTT.

The J gene is TRBJ2-3, the V gene TRBV6-4; tentatively, D is TRBD1 (6 bases). V lost 5 bases and J lost 2, with 17 bases in between. This CDR3 has 16 residues. From germline, CDR1 is MRHNA and CDR2 SNTAGT. CDR3 nucleotides: TGTGCCAGCAGTCAAGGTACAGGGTCCCCCACAGATACGCAGTATTTT. As protein: CASSQGTGSPTDTQYF.

This chain joins TRBV5-4 and TRBJ2-7; D is unresolved. The CDR3 is made up of 13 amino acids. Germline assignment: CDR1 SGHNT and CDR2 YYREEE (reference sequence). V was trimmed by 1 base and J by 0 bases, leaving 5 bases between them. The CDR3 DNA reads TGTGCCAGCAGCTTGTTTAGCTCCTACGAGCAGTACTTC. Protein: CASSLFSSYEQYF.

The chain combines TRBV20-1 with TRBJ2-5; the match to TRBD2 covers 11 bases. The CDR3 is made up of 18 amino acids. J was trimmed by 10 bases and V by 3 bases; bases with no gene match: 22. Germline V gives CDR1 DFQATT, CDR2 SNEGSKA (reference sequence). The CDR3, as DNA: TGCAGTGCTAGTGGGTCGACTAGCGGGGTAGGAGGGGAGTTGGTCCAGTACTTC. Translating it yields CSASGSTSGVGGELVQYF.

The chain recombines TRBV5-1 with TRBJ1-6; a weak D match, TRBD1 (5 bases). The CDR3 loop spans 16 amino acids. V was clipped by 5 bases and J by 4 bases, with 16 bases between them. In germline, CDR1 is SGHRS, CDR2 YFSETQ. The DNA for the CDR3 is TGCGCCAGCAGTATTGGGCAGGGAGGTTATAATTCACCCCTCCACTTT. This sequence encodes CASSIGQGGYNSPLHF. The variable domain in full, completed from reference TRBV5-1 and TRBJ1-6, reads KAGVTQTPRYLIKTRGQQVTLSCSPISGHRSVSWYQQTPGQGLQFLFEYFSETQRNKGNFPGRFSGRQFSNSRSEMNVSTLELGDSALYLCASSIGQGGYNSPLHFGNGTRLTVT.

This chain joins TRBV5-6 and TRBJ1-1, with D possibly matching TRBD1 (5 bases). Germline lookup yields CDR1 SGHDT and CDR2 YYEEEE. This CDR3 region has 15 residues. V lost 1 base, J lost 1 base, and 11 bases lay in between. The CDR3 nucleotides read TGTGCCAGCAGCTTGTTGTCGACAGCGAACACTGAAGCTTTCTTT. Translating it yields CASSLLSTANTEAFF.

The genes are TRBV7-2 and TRBJ2-7, with D possibly TRBD2 on 5 matching bases. Deletions cut 1 base from V and 6 bases from J, with 7 bases between. This CDR3 is built from 12 residues. CDR1 and CDR2 (germline): SGHTA, FQGNSA. CDR3 sequence (DNA): TGTGCCAGCAGCTTAGGACTACTCGAGCAGTACTTC. This sequence encodes CASSLGLLEQYF.